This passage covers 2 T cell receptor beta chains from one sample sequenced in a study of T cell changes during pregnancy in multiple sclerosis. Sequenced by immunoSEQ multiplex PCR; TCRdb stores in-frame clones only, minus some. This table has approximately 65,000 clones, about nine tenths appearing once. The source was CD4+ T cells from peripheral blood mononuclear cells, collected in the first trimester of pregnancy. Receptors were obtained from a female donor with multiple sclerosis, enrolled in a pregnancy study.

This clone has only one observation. The CDR3 loop is CASSPLSGTGLETQYF. In DNA, the CDR3 is TGTGCCAGCTCACCACTATCCGGGACAGGGCTAGAGACCCAGTACTTC. V usage is TRBV18 and J usage is TRBJ2-5; 9 nucleotides line up with TRBD1. CDR1 and CDR2 from the germline V gene are KGHSH and LQKENI. There are 16 residues in the CDR3. V lost 1 base and J lost 4; bases outside the gene matches: 7.

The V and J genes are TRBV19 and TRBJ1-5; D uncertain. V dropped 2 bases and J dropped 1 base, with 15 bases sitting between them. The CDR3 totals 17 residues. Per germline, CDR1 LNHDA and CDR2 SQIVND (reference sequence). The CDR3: CASSIPTTEMSNQPQHF. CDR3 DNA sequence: TGTGCCAGTAGTATACCCACGACTGAAATGAGCAATCAGCCCCAGCATTTT. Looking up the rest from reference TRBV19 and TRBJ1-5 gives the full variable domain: DGGITQSPKYLFRKEGQNVTLSCEQNLNHDAMYWYRQDPGQGLRLIYYSQIVNDFQKGDIAEGYSVSREKKESFPLTVTSAQKNPTAFYLCASSIPTTEMSNQPQHFGDGTRLSIL.